The clone carrying this TCR beta chain was seen only a few times. Germline assignment: CDR1 SGHTA and CDR2 FQGTGA. The CDR3 covers 14 residues. Trimming took 3 bases from V and 5 from J, leaving 10 bases between them. This sample was included in a study of OX40 agonist ivuxolimab in advanced cancers. Study-wide context: About 42% of patients had received prior checkpoint inhibitor therapy.

Generated by immunoSEQ multiplex PCR, the TCRdb table keeps only in-frame clones and is missing some. The sample includes about 69,000 clones, about 85% of them seen just once. The material was CD4+ or CD8+ T cells sorted from blood, obtained in a trial of the OX40 agonist ivuxolimab. The TCR originated in an adult with an advanced solid tumor such as melanoma, head and neck, liver or kidney cancer. The chain uses TRBV7-3 and TRBJ2-2; D call uncertain. CDR3 coding DNA: TGTGCCAGCAGCTTTGGCGGAACTACCGGGGAGCTGTTTTTT. This codes for CASSFGGTTGELFF.